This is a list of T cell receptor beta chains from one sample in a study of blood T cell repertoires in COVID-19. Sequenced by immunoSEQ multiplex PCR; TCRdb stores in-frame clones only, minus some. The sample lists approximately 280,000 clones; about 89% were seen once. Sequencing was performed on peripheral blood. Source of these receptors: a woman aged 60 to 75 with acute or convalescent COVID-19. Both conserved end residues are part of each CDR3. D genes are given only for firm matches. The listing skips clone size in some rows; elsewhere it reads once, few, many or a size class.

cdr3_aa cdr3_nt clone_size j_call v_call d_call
CASSLGTPQLSGNTIYF TGTGCCAGCAGCTTAGGTACCCCACAGCTCTCTGGAAACACCATATATTTT - TRBJ1-3 TRBV7-8 -
CASSAGAEGYTF TGTGCCAGCAGTGCAGGGGCGGAAGGCTACACCTTC once TRBJ1-2 TRBV28 -
CASSPGTGSGYTF TGTGCCAGCAGTCCCGGGACAGGGAGTGGCTACACCTTC once TRBJ1-2 TRBV6-2/TRBV6-3 TRBD1
CASSQEALAHNEQFF TGCGCCAGCAGCCAAGAAGCACTAGCCCACAATGAGCAGTTCTTC - TRBJ2-1 TRBV4-3 -
CASTSFGELFF TGTGCCAGCACCTCTTTTGGGGAGCTGTTTTTT - TRBJ2-2 TRBV27 -
CASSVEGEGNTEAFF TGTGCCAGCAGCGTAGAGGGGGAGGGTAACACTGAAGCTTTCTTT - TRBJ1-1 TRBV9 -
CASSPWTGDGYTF TGTGCCAGCAGCCCGTGGACAGGGGATGGCTACACCTTC - TRBJ1-2 TRBV4-2 TRBD1
CASSDSGGRARFF TGTGCCAGCAGTGACTCGGGCGGGAGGGCAAGGTTCTTC - TRBJ2-1 TRBV6-4 TRBD2
CASSLGRGSGNTIYF TGTGCCAGCAGTCTTGGCCGGGGGTCTGGAAACACCATATATTTT - TRBJ1-3 TRBV7-2 -
CASSLRQGADYGYTF TGTGCCAGCAGCTTGAGACAGGGGGCAGACTATGGCTACACCTTC - TRBJ1-2 TRBV5-4 TRBD1
CASSVRQNQPQHF TGTGCCAGCAGTGTCAGACAAAATCAGCCCCAGCATTTT - TRBJ1-5 TRBV12-3/TRBV12-4 -
CASSLVEGYTEAFF TGCGCCAGCAGCTTGGTGGAGGGGTACACTGAAGCTTTCTTT - TRBJ1-1 TRBV5-1 -
CASSQGQGTSPLHF TGCGCCAGCAGCCAAGGACAGGGGACTTCACCCCTCCACTTT - TRBJ1-6 TRBV5-1 TRBD1
CASRGSGNTIYF TGTGCCAGCCGAGGCTCTGGAAACACCATATATTTT - TRBJ1-3 TRBV12-3/TRBV12-4 -
CASSPGQGAYETNEKLFF TGTGCCAGCTCACCGGGACAGGGGGCATATGAAACTAATGAAAAACTGTTTTTT - TRBJ1-4 TRBV18 TRBD1
CASSLDMMGLAGTSKNIQYF TGTGCCAGCAGCTTAGATATGATGGGACTAGCGGGAACATCCAAAAACATTCAGTACTTC - TRBJ2-4 TRBV11-2 TRBD2
CASSPTDTQYF TGTGCCAGCAGCCCGACAGATACGCAGTATTTT - TRBJ2-3 TRBV7-2 -
CATSDLTGEQETQYF TGTGCCACCAGTGATTTGACAGGGGAACAAGAGACCCAGTACTTC - TRBJ2-5 TRBV24-1 TRBD1
CASSSDRRSTDTQYF TGTGCCAGCAGTTCGGACAGGCGTTCCACAGATACGCAGTATTTT - TRBJ2-3 TRBV28 TRBD1
CASSPFDGPNEKLFF TGTGCCAGCTCACCATTTGATGGCCCTAATGAAAAACTGTTTTTT once TRBJ1-4 TRBV18 -
CASREWGQGSNQPQHF TGTGCCAGCAGGGAATGGGGCCAGGGGAGCAATCAGCCCCAGCATTTT - TRBJ1-5 TRBV6-1 -
CTSSPGLGGYTF TGCACCAGCAGCCCGGGACTGGGCGGCTACACCTTC once TRBJ1-2 TRBV1 -
CASSAGQGNYGYTF TGCGCCAGCAGCGCCGGACAGGGGAACTATGGCTACACCTTC - TRBJ1-2 TRBV5-1 TRBD1
CASSIGSGGEQYF TGTGCCAGTAGTATAGGGAGCGGAGGCGAGCAGTACTTC - TRBJ2-7 TRBV19 -
CSDMRGQEAFF TGCAGTGATATGCGGGGGCAGGAAGCTTTCTTT - TRBJ1-1 TRBV29-1 -
CASSSQVAGEKNEQYF TGTGCCAGCAGTTCCCAGGTGGCGGGGGAGAAGAACGAGCAGTACTTC - TRBJ2-7 TRBV6-2/TRBV6-3 TRBD2
CASSFGQHLTSTNEKLFF TGCGCCAGCAGCTTTGGACAGCACCTTACCTCAACTAATGAAAAACTGTTTTTT once TRBJ1-4 TRBV5-1 -
CASSTRDPIPEQYF TGTGCCAGTAGTACCCGGGATCCCATTCCCGAGCAGTACTTC - TRBJ2-7 TRBV19 -
CASSRPGASYGYTF TGTGCCAGCAGCCGTCCGGGAGCCTCGTATGGCTACACCTTC - TRBJ1-2 TRBV7-2 -
CASSTLSGQGYEQYF TGCGCCAGCAGCACCCTATCGGGACAGGGGTACGAGCAGTACTTC - TRBJ2-7 TRBV5-1 TRBD1
CASSLERNSYNEQFF TGTGCCAGCAGCTTAGAGCGGAACTCCTACAATGAGCAGTTCTTC few TRBJ2-1 TRBV7-2 -
CASSQDLRLSYGYTF TGCGCCAGCAGCCAAGATCTGCGACTGTCCTATGGCTACACCTTC - TRBJ1-2 TRBV4-1 -
CASSLGSGFLTYEQYF TGTGCCAGCAGCTTGGGGAGCGGATTCCTTACCTACGAGCAGTACTTC - TRBJ2-7 TRBV5-4 -
CASSANNLGDEQYF TGTGCCAGCAGCGCCAACAACCTAGGCGACGAGCAGTACTTC - TRBJ2-7 TRBV9 -
CASSSSGLINYGYTF TGTGCCAGCAGTTCCTCGGGACTGATAAACTATGGCTACACCTTC - TRBJ1-2 TRBV6-2/TRBV6-3 -
CASSGDWGNTIYF TGTGCCAGTAGTGGAGACTGGGGAAACACCATATATTTT - TRBJ1-3 TRBV19 -
CASSRRSNRARLYNEQFF TGTGCCAGCAGCCGTCGCTCCAACAGGGCCCGGCTCTACAATGAGCAGTTCTTC - TRBJ2-1 TRBV7-9 -
CASSFPSNSYEQYF TGTGCCAGCAGCTTTCCGAGCAACTCCTACGAGCAGTACTTC once TRBJ2-7 TRBV5-6 -
CASSELLRSSYNEQFF TGCGCCAGCAGTGAGTTGTTGCGTAGCTCCTACAATGAGCAGTTCTTC - TRBJ2-1 TRBV10-1 -
CASSQYTPGQGSEQYF TGCGCCAGCAGCCAGTACACCCCGGGACAGGGAAGCGAGCAGTACTTC - TRBJ2-7 TRBV4-3 TRBD1
CATSDLPREGIPDYHEQYF TGTGCCACCAGTGATTTGCCCAGGGAGGGTATACCGGACTACCACGAGCAGTACTTC - TRBJ2-7 TRBV24-1 TRBD2
CASSLTEISNQPQHF TGTGCCAGCAGCTTGACAGAAATAAGCAATCAGCCCCAGCATTTT - TRBJ1-5 TRBV7-2 -
CASSLPRWPDTEAFF TGTGCCAGCAGCCTCCCCCGATGGCCCGACACTGAAGCTTTCTTT - TRBJ1-1 TRBV14 -
CASSLSTSGIPYEQYF TGTGCCAGCAGCCTATCGACTAGCGGGATTCCCTACGAGCAGTACTTC - TRBJ2-7 TRBV28 TRBD2
CASSWSGTSGGAQYF TGTGCCAGCAGCTGGTCCGGGACTAGCGGTGGGGCCCAGTACTTC - TRBJ2-5 TRBV5-4 TRBD2
CASSALGAGAADTQYF TGTGCCAGCAGTGCATTAGGGGCGGGGGCAGCAGATACGCAGTATTTT - TRBJ2-3 TRBV6-1 -
CASSAASGKLGSYNEQFF TGTGCCAGCAGTGCGGCTAGCGGGAAATTAGGCTCCTACAATGAGCAGTTCTTC - TRBJ2-1 TRBV6-1 TRBD2
CASSRGTENSPLHF TGTGCCAGCAGCCGCGGGACGGAGAATTCACCCCTCCACTTT - TRBJ1-6 TRBV7-9 -
CASSHRYEAFF TGTGCCAGCAGCCACCGGTATGAAGCTTTCTTT - TRBJ1-1 TRBV4-2 -
CASSLTSRQGYGYTF TGTGCCAGCAGCTTAACCTCCCGGCAGGGCTATGGCTACACCTTC once TRBJ1-2 TRBV7-3 -
CATSRDKGAAFEQFF TGTGCCACCAGCAGAGATAAGGGGGCAGCTTTTGAGCAGTTCTTC few TRBJ2-1 TRBV15 TRBD1
CASSVDGGLRETQYF TGTGCCAGCAGCGTAGACGGGGGTCTGAGGGAGACCCAGTACTTC few TRBJ2-5 TRBV9 -
CARSLQVRGFDEQYF TGTGCCAGAAGCTTACAGGTCCGAGGATTTGATGAGCAGTACTTC few TRBJ2-7 TRBV5-3 -
CASGRGTENSNQPQHF TGCGCCAGCGGGAGGGGAACAGAGAATAGCAATCAGCCCCAGCATTTT once TRBJ1-5 TRBV23-1 -
CAWSLQGVGSPLHF TGTGCCTGGAGTCTACAGGGAGTTGGGTCACCCCTCCACTTT - TRBJ1-6 TRBV30 -
CASSGPNNSPLHF TGTGCCAGCAGTGGGCCAAATAATTCACCCCTCCACTTT - TRBJ1-6 TRBV7-2 -
CASKSGGGLLGQYF TGTGCCAGCAAATCGGGCGGAGGTCTATTGGGGCAGTACTTC - TRBJ2-7 TRBV27 -
CASSNRGLGETQYF TGTGCCAGTAGTAACAGGGGGCTGGGAGAGACCCAGTACTTC - TRBJ2-5 TRBV19 TRBD1
CASSQDPTGTYEQFF TGCGCCAGCAGCCAAGATCCGACAGGGACATATGAGCAGTTCTTC once TRBJ2-1 TRBV4-1 TRBD1